This TCR beta chain was profiled in a study of control samples from healthy donors and cancer patients. V was cut by 6 bases and J by 4 bases, with 13 bases left in between. CDR3 length: 13 residues. TCRdb's table, derived via immunoSEQ multiplex PCR, lists solely in-frame clones and lacks some. Of about 170,000 clones detected, 91% appear once; the ten largest clones hold less than 1.6%. The material sequenced was blood. The receptor was isolated from a woman in her twenties or thirties in good health. The rearrangement uses TRBV12-3 or TRBV12-4 and TRBJ2-7; TRBD1 might be the D (6 bases). The CDR3 DNA follows: TGTGCCAGCAGCTACGACAGGCGTTACGAGCAGTACTTC. It encodes CASSYDRRYEQYF.